This section outlines one TCR beta chain sequence together with its context. Its antigen is still unknown. The PCR had 60 Vbeta and 13 Jbeta primers. Sequencing used immunoSEQ multiplex PCR; TCRdb keeps in-frame clones, though not all of them. Of about 240,000 clones in the sample, approximately 82% were seen once. CDR1 and CDR2 (germline): SGHRS, YFSETQ. The length of the CDR3 is 14 residues. Trimming removed 4 bases from V and 6 bases from J, with 16 bases in between. This sample is part of a study of cytomegalovirus exposure and HLA in healthy donors. The donors comprised healthy bone marrow donors. Study-wide results and caveats: Later examination showed HLA-associated TCR beta chains had greater clonal expansion than equally common others.

V gene TRBV5-1 combines with J gene TRBJ1-2, with D possibly being TRBD1 (6 bases). The TCR originated in a woman aged 55-69 years in good health and CMV-seropositive. Source material: PBMCs. CDR3 amino acids: CASSGSDSVNGYTF. The CDR3 DNA reads as TGCGCCAGCAGCGGCTCGGACAGTGTGAATGGCTACACCTTC.